This TCR beta chain originates from a study of T cell repertoires in cytomegalovirus infection. Overall study: Peptides in the study included HLA-C-restricted and HLA-B-restricted CMV epitopes. Public TCR beta signature analysis indicated the presence of both CMV infection and matching HLA type.

About this clonotype itself: Its antigen is not known.

Study-wide results and limits: HLA-C-restricted CMV clonotypes gave the most frequent clonotype in two of eight donors. Identification of carriers of CMV plus the relevant HLA was achieved through cumulative public TCR beta family frequency.

TCRdb reprocessed the reads with MiXCR, giving one entry per CDR3 protein. Among 380,000 or so distinct CDR3 sequences, around a third were seen once, and the ten largest hold about 14%. The receptor's source is a human donor in good health (CMV status not recorded). Some clones in this sample may be carry-over from other donors' samples. This material consisted of cultured PBMCs, taken from culture after CMV antigen stimulation.

The CDR3 protein is CASSYLQGFTQRRTDTQYF. The DNA for the CDR3 is TGTGCCAGCAGTTACCTACAGGGATTCACACAGCGGCGGACAGATACGCAGTATTTT. This sequence joins TRBV6-2 or TRBV6-3 and TRBJ2-3, with D maybe TRBD1 (6 bases). The V gene's germline CDR1 is MNHEY and CDR2 SVGEGT. V lost 2 bases, J lost 3 bases, and 24 bases lay in between. The CDR3 is made up of 19 amino acids.